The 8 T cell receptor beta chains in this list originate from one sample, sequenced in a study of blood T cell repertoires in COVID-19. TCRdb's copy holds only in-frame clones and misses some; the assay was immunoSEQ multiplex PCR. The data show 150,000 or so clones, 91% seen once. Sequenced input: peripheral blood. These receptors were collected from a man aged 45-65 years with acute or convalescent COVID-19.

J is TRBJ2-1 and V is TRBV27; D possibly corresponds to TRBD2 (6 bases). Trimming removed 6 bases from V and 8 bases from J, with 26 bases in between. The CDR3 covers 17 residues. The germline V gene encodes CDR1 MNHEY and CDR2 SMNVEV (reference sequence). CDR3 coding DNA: TGTGCCAGCAGCGATGTAGTGGCGAGCGGGCCTCGGGATGAGCAGTTCTTC. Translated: CASSDVVASGPRDEQFF.

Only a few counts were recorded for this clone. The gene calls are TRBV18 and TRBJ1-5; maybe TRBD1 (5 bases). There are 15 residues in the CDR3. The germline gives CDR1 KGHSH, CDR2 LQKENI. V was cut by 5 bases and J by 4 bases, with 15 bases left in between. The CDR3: CASSMVQGENQPQHF. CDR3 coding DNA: TGTGCCAGCTCAATGGTGCAGGGCGAAAATCAGCCCCAGCATTTT.

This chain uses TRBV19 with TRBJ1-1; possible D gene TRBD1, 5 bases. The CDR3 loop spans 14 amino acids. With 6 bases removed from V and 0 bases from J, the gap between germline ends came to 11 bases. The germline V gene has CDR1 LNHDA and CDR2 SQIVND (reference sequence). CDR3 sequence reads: CASRAGLLNTEAFF. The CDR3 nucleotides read TGTGCCAGTAGGGCGGGACTTTTGAACACTGAAGCTTTCTTT.

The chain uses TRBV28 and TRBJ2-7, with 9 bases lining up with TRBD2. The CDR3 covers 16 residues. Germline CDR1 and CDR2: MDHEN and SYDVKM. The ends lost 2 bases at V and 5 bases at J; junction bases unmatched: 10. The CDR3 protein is CASSLLTAGGPHEQYF. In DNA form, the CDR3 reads TGTGCCAGCAGTTTACTCACGGCGGGAGGGCCGCACGAGCAGTACTTC.

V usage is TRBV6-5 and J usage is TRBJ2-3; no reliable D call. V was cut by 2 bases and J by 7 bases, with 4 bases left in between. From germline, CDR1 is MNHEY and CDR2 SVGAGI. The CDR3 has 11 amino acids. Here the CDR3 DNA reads TGTGCCAGCAGTTACCAAAATACGCAGTATTTT. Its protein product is CASSYQNTQYF.

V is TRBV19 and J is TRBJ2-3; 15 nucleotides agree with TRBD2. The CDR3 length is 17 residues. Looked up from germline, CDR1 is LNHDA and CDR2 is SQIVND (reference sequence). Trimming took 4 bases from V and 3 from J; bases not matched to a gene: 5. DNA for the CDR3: TGTGCCAGTAGTACGAGGACTAGCGGGAGGGGAACAGATACGCAGTATTTT. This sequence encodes CASSTRTSGRGTDTQYF. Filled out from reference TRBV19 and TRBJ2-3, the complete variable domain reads DGGITQSPKYLFRKEGQNVTLSCEQNLNHDAMYWYRQDPGQGLRLIYYSQIVNDFQKGDIAEGYSVSREKKESFPLTVTSAQKNPTAFYLCASSTRTSGRGTDTQYFGPGTRLTVL.

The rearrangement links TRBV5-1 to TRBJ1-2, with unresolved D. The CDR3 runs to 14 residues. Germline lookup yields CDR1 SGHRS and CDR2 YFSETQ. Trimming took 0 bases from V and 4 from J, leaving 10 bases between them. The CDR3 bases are TGCGCCAGCAGCTTGGCCTTCGTCGGCTATGGCTACACCTTC. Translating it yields CASSLAFVGYGYTF.

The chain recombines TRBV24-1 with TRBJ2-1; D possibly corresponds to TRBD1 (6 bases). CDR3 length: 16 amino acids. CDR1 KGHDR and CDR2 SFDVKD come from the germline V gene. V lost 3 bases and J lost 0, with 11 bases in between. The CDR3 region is CATSDTGQFSYNEQFF. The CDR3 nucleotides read TGTGCCACCAGTGATACCGGACAGTTCTCCTACAATGAGCAGTTCTTC.